This is a list of T cell receptor beta chains from one sample in a study of blood T cell repertoires in COVID-19. This table comes from immunoSEQ multiplex PCR, and its TCRdb copy is limited to in-frame clones, with some not included. The repertoire holds a few hundred thousand clones, 80% to 90% seen once, with roughly 4.1% in the top ten. The sample comprised peripheral blood. The receptors shown here come from a man over 45 with acute or convalescent COVID-19. Each CDR3 is given without its conserved first and last residue. Clone size is shown for a subset of rows, as once, few, many or a class of expanded clone.

cdr3_aa j_call clone_size v_call
ASSLVEGLNSPLH TRBJ1-6 few TRBV18
ASRLQLIETQY TRBJ2-5 NA TRBV2
ASMQQGYQPQH TRBJ1-5 NA TRBV2
ASSQGGEGGYGYT TRBJ1-2 NA TRBV4-1
SGPYGEKLF TRBJ1-4 NA TRBV20-1
ASSDRLAGAHSYEQY TRBJ2-7 NA TRBV19
ASSQGRYGYT TRBJ1-2 NA TRBV14
ASTARAQGTGEQY TRBJ2-7 once TRBV2
ASSPGPNNEQY TRBJ2-7 few TRBV18
ASSLVSWRGNEQF TRBJ2-1 NA TRBV7-8
ASSEKPGDTIY TRBJ1-3 many TRBV10-1
ASSGLAGASYEQY TRBJ2-7 few TRBV5-1
ASSLVGRSTGELF TRBJ2-2 NA TRBV5-4
ASSQGGTGGETQY TRBJ2-5 NA TRBV4-2
AWNKVRGFDTEAF TRBJ1-1 NA TRBV30
ASSETGDRYGYT TRBJ1-2 NA TRBV9
ATSRTVGNSPLH TRBJ1-6 NA TRBV15
ASRQSQNTGELF TRBJ2-2 NA TRBV6-6
ASSPQGHTGNTIY TRBJ1-3 NA TRBV7-9
ASSLAGGANVLT TRBJ2-6 NA TRBV5-5
ASSFNSASGAYEQY TRBJ2-7 NA TRBV7-8
ASSVGGHSYEQY TRBJ2-7 NA TRBV9
SVDLTGGRELF TRBJ1-4 NA TRBV29-1
ASSQQGAAFYNEQF TRBJ2-1 NA TRBV14
ASSLALERTGRQF TRBJ2-1 NA TRBV5-1
ASSFTGYGYT TRBJ1-2 NA TRBV6-6
ASSSTGVWGEQY TRBJ2-7 NA TRBV3-1/TRBV3-2
ASMDFTGELF TRBJ2-2 NA TRBV28
ASSFDKFPRTSGGLAKNIQY TRBJ2-4 NA TRBV27
ASSYSLTGGHTIY TRBJ1-3 NA TRBV6-5
ASSALGGGGNQPQH TRBJ1-5 NA TRBV5-8
ASSLEASGVETQY TRBJ2-5 NA TRBV7-8
AWSVHRDTEAF TRBJ1-1 NA TRBV30
ASSRSTGPYGYT TRBJ1-2 NA TRBV27
ASSSEGGSYNEQF TRBJ2-1 once TRBV5-1
ASSDPGRGKNIQY TRBJ2-4 NA TRBV10-1
ASSSSRQGLGYGYT TRBJ1-2 NA TRBV5-1
ASSQDRRLETQY TRBJ2-5 NA TRBV3-1/TRBV3-2
ASSNAWQTPGHEQY TRBJ2-7 NA TRBV19
ASSFPGQGVETQY TRBJ2-5 NA TRBV5-4
ASSRTVGRRSNEQF TRBJ2-1 NA TRBV19
ASSLSGSSGNTIY TRBJ1-3 NA TRBV10-2
ASSGLAGGSEQY TRBJ2-7 NA TRBV4-1
ASSATGANSPLH TRBJ1-6 NA TRBV25-1
ASSNGGWNTGELF TRBJ2-2 NA TRBV19
ASSLQAGGTEAF TRBJ1-1 NA TRBV5-1
ASSGQAGNTIY TRBJ1-3 NA TRBV5-1
ASTRDRGTEAF TRBJ1-1 NA TRBV19
ASSFGQGNQPQH TRBJ1-5 NA TRBV2
ASSPRTGLTGELF TRBJ2-2 NA TRBV11-3